This passage covers 24 T cell receptor beta chains from one sample sequenced in a study of blood T cell repertoires in COVID-19. Using immunoSEQ multiplex PCR, the repertoire was profiled, and TCRdb retains in-frame clones only, with some absent. The sample holds around 190,000 clones, 70% to 85% seen once. Specimen: peripheral blood. These receptors came from a woman aged 50 to 60 with acute or convalescent COVID-19.

The J gene is TRBJ2-1, the V gene TRBV11-3, with TRBD1 matching 8 bases. The V segment lost 5 bases and the J segment 8 bases; nucleotides outside the gene matches: 14. This CDR3 has 16 residues. Germline V gene data show CDR1 as SGHNT and CDR2 as YENEEA. CDR3 sequence: CASSPQGAVGLDEQFF. DNA of the CDR3: TGTGCCAGCAGCCCGCAGGGGGCAGTTGGTTTGGATGAGCAGTTCTTC.

The gene calls are TRBV19 and TRBJ1-2, with 8 bases that match TRBD1. Per the germline V gene, CDR1 is LNHDA and CDR2 is SQIVND (reference sequence). Losses at the gene ends were 5 bases for V and 8 bases for J; bases not matched to a gene: 16. The CDR3 spans 16 residues. CDR3 amino acids: CASSPSHRDRGRGYTF. CDR3 bases: TGTGCCAGTAGTCCATCCCACCGCGACAGGGGAAGGGGCTACACCTTC.

The J gene is TRBJ1-6, the V gene TRBV6-5; no firm D call. Germline V gene sequence: CDR1 MNHEY, CDR2 SVGAGI. The V end lost 7 bases, the J end lost 6 bases, and 16 bases lay between the germline ends. The CDR3 sequence is 15 residues long. CDR3 bases: TGTGCCAGCACCCCGGGAGGGCGCGGTAATTCACCCCTCCACTTT. This encodes CASTPGGRGNSPLHF.

The rearrangement uses TRBV7-2 and TRBJ1-1, with TRBD1 matching 7 bases. Trimming at V came to 5 bases and at J to 0 bases, leaving 6 bases not matched to a gene. The CDR3 is 15 residues long. CDR1 SGHTA and CDR2 FQGNSA come from the germline V gene. The CDR3 region is CASSVEGQVNTEAFF. The CDR3 nucleotides are TGTGCCAGCAGCGTCGAAGGACAGGTGAACACTGAAGCTTTCTTT.

The V and J genes are TRBV19 and TRBJ1-5, with 9 positions matching TRBD1. The CDR3 covers 16 residues. V lost 5 bases to trimming and J lost 4 bases; unmatched junction nucleotides: 9. Germline V CDR1 and CDR2: LNHDA, SQIVND (reference sequence). CDR3 coding DNA: TGTGCCAGTAGTTTCCAGGGGGGACAGGGAAATCAGCCCCAGCATTTT. Residues: CASSFQGGQGNQPQHF.

This clone showed up just a few times. The genes are TRBV28 and TRBJ1-1; 7 nucleotides agree with TRBD1. Germline assignment: CDR1 MDHEN and CDR2 SYDVKM. With 8 bases clipped from V and 5 bases from J, the junction kept 8 bases outside the gene matches. The CDR3 extends over 13 amino acids. DNA of the CDR3: TGTGCCAGCGTATCTCCAGGGGGAACTGAAGCTTTCTTT. It specifies CASVSPGGTEAFF.

The chain is built from TRBV7-2 and TRBJ1-2, with 8 bases aligning to TRBD1. The CDR3 spans 15 residues. Germline V gene lookup returns CDR1 SGHTA and CDR2 FQGNSA. J lost 6 bases, V lost 5 bases, and 11 bases had no gene match. CDR3 amino acids: CASSVRTGGVDGYTF. CDR3 sequence (DNA): TGTGCCAGCAGCGTTCGAACAGGGGGAGTCGATGGCTACACCTTC.

This chain connects TRBV5-1 to TRBJ2-4; TRBD2 matches at 7 bases. With V trimmed by 10 bases and J by 1 base, 11 bases remained unmatched. The germline gives CDR1 SGHRS, CDR2 YFSETQ. This CDR3 is built from 15 residues. This chain's CDR3 is CASGRDAGAKNIQYF. The DNA of the CDR3 is TGCGCCTCTGGGAGGGACGCTGGGGCCAAAAACATTCAGTACTTC.

The chain has TRBV7-8 and TRBJ2-7; 7 bases align to TRBD1. With V trimmed by 5 bases and J by 2 bases, 6 bases remained unmatched. CDR1 and CDR2 from the germline V gene are SGHVS and FQNEAQ. This CDR3 is built from 14 residues. The CDR3 region has the DNA TGTGCCAGCAGCCCCCGCGGACAGGCCTACGAGCAGTACTTC. Amino acid sequence: CASSPRGQAYEQYF.

The chain employs TRBV27 and TRBJ1-2; D ambiguous. Trimming removed 0 bases from V and 8 bases from J, with 13 bases in between. Germline V gives CDR1 MNHEY, CDR2 SMNVEV (reference sequence). This CDR3 region has 14 residues. The CDR3 spells CASSLSRFTEGYTF. The CDR3 DNA reads as TGTGCCAGCAGTTTATCCCGCTTCACCGAGGGCTACACCTTC.

This clone was observed a few times. This chain uses TRBV11-3 with TRBJ2-7; 12 bases map to TRBD2. The CDR3 runs to 17 residues. Germline V lookup: CDR1 SGHNT, CDR2 YENEEA. Trimming at V came to 5 bases and at J to 0 bases, leaving 8 bases not matched to a gene. The CDR3 coding sequence is TGTGCCAGCAGCCCCGGGACTAGCGGGCATAGCTCCTACGAGCAGTACTTC. Its protein product is CASSPGTSGHSSYEQYF.

The chain couples TRBV15 to TRBJ2-2; 7 bases match TRBD1. Germline CDR1 LNHNV, CDR2 YYDKDF (reference sequence). V shed 0 bases, J shed 4 bases, and the junction held 5 bases outside the gene matches. This CDR3 has 16 residues. The CDR3 spells CATSRDLGQSTGELFF. In DNA form, the CDR3 reads TGTGCCACCAGCAGAGATCTGGGACAGTCCACCGGGGAGCTGTTTTTT.

This clone was picked up a small number of times. The CDR3 nucleotides are TGTGCCAGCAGCGTAGAAACGGGGGGAACCTACGAGCAGTACTTC. It specifies CASSVETGGTYEQYF. The chain uses TRBV9 and TRBJ2-7; 7 positions agree with TRBD2. Germline CDR1 reads SGDLS; CDR2 reads YYNGEE. The CDR3 is made up of 15 amino acids. V shed 0 bases, J shed 2 bases, and the junction held 5 bases outside the gene matches.

There are a few counts of this clone. The chain joins TRBV4-1 to TRBJ2-1, with D possibly TRBD1 on 5 matching bases. The CDR3 length is 15 residues. Trimming pared 0 bases from V and 4 bases from J, leaving 10 bases between. From germline, CDR1 is MGHRA and CDR2 YSYEKL. CDR3 DNA sequence: TGCGCCAGCAGCCAAGAGCCAGGGCCGTACAATGAGCAGTTCTTC. It is translated as CASSQEPGPYNEQFF.

This clone was counted ten times or more. The genes are TRBV5-6 and TRBJ2-3, with 7 bases identical to TRBD2. The CDR3 runs 17 residues. From germline, CDR1 is SGHDT and CDR2 YYEEEE. V was pared by 1 base and J by 3 bases, with 11 bases of the junction left unmatched. CDR3 in amino acids: CASSLTGGGVRTDTQYF. Here the CDR3 DNA reads TGTGCCAGCAGCTTGACGGGAGGAGGGGTACGGACAGATACGCAGTATTTT. Full variable domain (remainder filled in from reference TRBV5-6 and TRBJ2-3): DAGVTQSPTHLIKTRGQQVTLRCSPKSGHDTVSWYQQALGQGPQFIFQYYEEEERQRGNFPDRFSGHQFPNYSSELNVNALLLGDSALYLCASSLTGGGVRTDTQYFGPGTRLTVL.

The gene calls are TRBV3-1 (or the pseudogene TRBV3-2) and TRBJ1-6; 7 bases match TRBD1. Per the germline V gene, CDR1 is LGHDT and CDR2 is YNNKEL (reference sequence). Trimming at V came to 4 bases and at J to 2 bases, leaving 5 bases not matched to a gene. The CDR3 runs to 16 residues. DNA for the CDR3: TGTGCCAGCAGCCCTAACAGGGGAACCTATAATTCACCCCTCCACTTT. Amino acid sequence: CASSPNRGTYNSPLHF.

The V call is TRBV27, the J call TRBJ2-7, with D perhaps matching TRBD2 (5 bases). CDR1 is MNHEY, CDR2 SMNVEV, per germline (reference sequence). V lost 2 bases to trimming and J lost 4 bases, with 12 bases between them. This CDR3 has 14 residues. The CDR3 coding sequence is TGTGCCAGCAGTTTACTAGGGCCGGGGTACGAGCAGTACTTC. It yields the protein CASSLLGPGYEQYF.

This clone came up once. This chain uses TRBV7-2 with TRBJ2-2; D not resolved. The length of the CDR3 is 14 residues. V dropped 1 base and J dropped 6 bases, with 9 bases sitting between them. Germline V gives CDR1 SGHTA, CDR2 FQGNSA. The CDR3 loop reads CASSLEFGAGELFF. As DNA, the CDR3 is TGTGCCAGCAGCTTAGAATTCGGAGCCGGGGAGCTGTTTTTT.

The chain is built from TRBV7-2 and TRBJ2-1; tentative D call: TRBD1 (6 bases). CDR1 SGHTA and CDR2 FQGNSA come from the germline V gene. CDR3 length: 13 residues. The V gene lost 0 bases and the J gene lost 9 bases, with 9 bases spanning the gap. The DNA of the CDR3 is TGTGCCAGCAGCTTAGCGCGACAGGCTGAGCAGTTCTTC. This translates into CASSLARQAEQFF. The whole variable domain, remainder taken from reference TRBV7-2 and TRBJ2-1, is GAGVSQSPSNKVTEKGKDVELRCDPISGHTALYWYRQSLGQGLEFLIYFQGNSAPDKSGLPSDRFSAERTGGSVSTLTIQRTQQEDSAVYLCASSLARQAEQFFGPGTRLTVL.

This clone was found a few times. The rearrangement links TRBV28 to TRBJ1-1, with D tentatively TRBD1 (6 bases). V was pared by 8 bases and J by 7 bases, with 23 bases between. CDR1 is MDHEN and CDR2 is SYDVKM in the germline V gene. The CDR3 spans 15 residues. The CDR3 DNA sequence: TGTGCCAGCTCGCTCTCATCGACAGGATCATTTGAAGCTTTCTTT. This gives the protein CASSLSSTGSFEAFF.

V gene TRBV6-2 or TRBV6-3 combines with J gene TRBJ2-1; D is uncertain. Between the trimmed V and J ends, which lost 2 bases and 8 bases, there was a span of 16 bases. CDR3 length: 15 amino acids. Germline loops: CDR1 MNHEY, CDR2 SVGEGT. The CDR3 loop reads CASSYRMPSRHEQFF. Written as DNA, the CDR3 is TGTGCCAGCAGTTACAGGATGCCTAGTCGTCATGAGCAGTTCTTC.

The rearrangement uses TRBV9 and TRBJ2-3; 9 bases line up with TRBD2. V was pared by 2 bases and J by 4 bases, with 8 bases of the junction left unmatched. CDR1 is SGDLS and CDR2 is YYNGEE in the germline V gene. The CDR3 length is 16 residues. CDR3 nucleotides: TGTGCCAGCAGCGTCACTAGCGGGTCGCCCCCAGATACGCAGTATTTT. It translates to CASSVTSGSPPDTQYF.

The V gene is TRBV21-1, the J gene TRBJ2-7; TRBD1 is the table's D call and was not checked against the DNA. TRBV21-1 is a listed pseudogene. The CDR3 is 10 amino acids. The CDR3 loop reads CASSPGEQYF. CDR3 bases: TGTGCCAGCAGCCCAGGGGAGCAGTACTTC.

The gene calls are TRBV7-2 and TRBJ1-1; D is possibly TRBD1 (5 bases). The CDR3 has 17 residues. Germline CDR1 is SGHTA and CDR2 is FQGNSA. Trimming left V 7 bases short and J 1 base short, with 22 bases between. The CDR3 nucleotides are TGTGCCAGCACCCCAAGGGCAGGGCGGACCGAGAACACTGAAGCTTTCTTT. Translation gives CASTPRAGRTENTEAFF. Full variable domain (outside the CDR3, taken from reference TRBV7-2 and TRBJ1-1): GAGVSQSPSNKVTEKGKDVELRCDPISGHTALYWYRQSLGQGLEFLIYFQGNSAPDKSGLPSDRFSAERTGGSVSTLTIQRTQQEDSAVYLCASTPRAGRTENTEAFFGQGTRLTVV.